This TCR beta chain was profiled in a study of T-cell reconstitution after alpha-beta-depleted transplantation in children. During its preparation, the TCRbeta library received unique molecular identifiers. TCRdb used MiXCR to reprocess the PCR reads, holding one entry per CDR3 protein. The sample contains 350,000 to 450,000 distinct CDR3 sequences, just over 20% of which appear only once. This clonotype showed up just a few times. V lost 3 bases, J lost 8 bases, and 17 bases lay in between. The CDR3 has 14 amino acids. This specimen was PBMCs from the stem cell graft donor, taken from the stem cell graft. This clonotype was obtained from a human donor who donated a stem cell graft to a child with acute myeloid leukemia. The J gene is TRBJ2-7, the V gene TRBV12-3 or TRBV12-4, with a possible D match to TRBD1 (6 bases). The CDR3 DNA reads TGTGCCAGCAGTTTTAGGGCTGGGGGCGGACAGCAGTACTTC. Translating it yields CASSFRAGGGQQYF.